This T cell receptor beta chain appears in the sequencing data of a study of blood T cell repertoires in COVID-19. Whole-study context: The study drew acute and convalescent COVID-19 samples from the United States, Italy and Spain.

Per the authors' pipeline: Researchers report that nucleated cell counts were estimated from reference gene primer amplification. Assay: immunoSEQ multiplex PCR; the TCRdb copy retains only in-frame clones and omits some. V, J and clone size reflect that table, while D and trimming were determined from the DNA. Of about 120,000 clones in the sample, around 90% were seen once. The length of the CDR3 is 13 residues. Trimming shortened V by 3 bases and J by 3 bases, and 8 bases separated the two germline ends. CDR1 and CDR2 from the germline V gene are MNHNS and SASEGT. The chain recombines TRBV6-1 with TRBJ1-2; D unresolved. This TCR was sampled from a woman aged 55-69 years with COVID-19, enrolled during active disease. The sample consisted of peripheral blood. This CDR3 is CASSDYGDYGYTF. CDR3 in DNA: TGTGCCAGCAGTGATTACGGGGACTATGGCTACACCTTC.